This T cell receptor (beta chain) was sequenced in a study of cytomegalovirus exposure and HLA in healthy donors. Study-wide findings and caveats: Accurate prediction of most subjects' HLA-A and HLA-B alleles from TCR beta sequences was reported.

CDR3 length: 15 amino acids. In germline, CDR1 is SGHKS, CDR2 YYEKEE (reference sequence). Trimming shortened V by 4 bases and J by 5 bases, and 16 bases separated the two germline ends. PCR involved 60 Vbeta and 13 Jbeta primers. Generated by immunoSEQ multiplex PCR, the TCRdb table keeps only in-frame clones and is missing some. The profile covers hundreds of thousands of clones, with around 80% appearing a single time and 3% to 4% taken by the ten largest. Concerning this clone itself: Its antigen remains unidentified.

The gene calls are TRBV5-5 and TRBJ1-3, with D uncertain. The source of this sequence is a male donor in good health and CMV-seronegative. The sample comprised PBMCs. This CDR3 is CASSQPDGGRNTIYF. The CDR3, as DNA: TGTGCCAGCAGCCAGCCGGACGGAGGAAGAAACACCATATATTTT.